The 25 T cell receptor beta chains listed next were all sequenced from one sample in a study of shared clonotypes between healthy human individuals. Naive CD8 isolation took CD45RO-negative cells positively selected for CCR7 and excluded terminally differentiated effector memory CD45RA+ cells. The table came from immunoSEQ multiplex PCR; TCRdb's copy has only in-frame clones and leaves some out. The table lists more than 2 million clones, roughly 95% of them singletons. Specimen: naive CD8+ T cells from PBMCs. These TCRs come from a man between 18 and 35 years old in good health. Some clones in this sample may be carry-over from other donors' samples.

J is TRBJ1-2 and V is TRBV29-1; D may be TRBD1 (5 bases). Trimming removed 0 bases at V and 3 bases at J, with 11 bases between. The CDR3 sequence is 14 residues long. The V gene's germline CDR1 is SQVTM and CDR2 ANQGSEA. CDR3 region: CSVEERDGDYGYTF. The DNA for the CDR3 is TGCAGCGTTGAAGAAAGGGACGGGGACTATGGCTACACCTTC.

The CDR3 region has the DNA TGTGCCAGCACCCTAGGGGAGTTCTTC. This sequence encodes CASTLGEFF. The chain is built from TRBV27 and TRBJ2-1; perhaps TRBD1 as D (5 bases). CDR1 is MNHEY, CDR2 SMNVEV, per germline (reference sequence). V was trimmed by 7 bases and J by 14 bases, leaving 9 bases between them. This CDR3 has 9 residues.

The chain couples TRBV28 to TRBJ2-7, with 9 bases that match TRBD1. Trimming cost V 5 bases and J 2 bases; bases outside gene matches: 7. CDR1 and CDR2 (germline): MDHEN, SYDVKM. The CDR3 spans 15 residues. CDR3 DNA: TGTGCCAGCAGTCCAACCGGGACAGGGACCTACGAGCAGTACTTC. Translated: CASSPTGTGTYEQYF.

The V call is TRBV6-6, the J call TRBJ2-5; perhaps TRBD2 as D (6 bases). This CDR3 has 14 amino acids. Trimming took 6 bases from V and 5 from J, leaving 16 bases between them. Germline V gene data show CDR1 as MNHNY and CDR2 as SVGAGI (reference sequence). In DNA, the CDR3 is TGTGCCAGCAGACATCGGGACTCAGGGGAGACCCAGTACTTC. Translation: CASRHRDSGETQYF.

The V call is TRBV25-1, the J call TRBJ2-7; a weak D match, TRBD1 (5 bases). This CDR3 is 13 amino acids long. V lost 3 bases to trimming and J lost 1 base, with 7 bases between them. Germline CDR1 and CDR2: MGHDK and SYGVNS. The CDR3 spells CASSETVSYEQYF. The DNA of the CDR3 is TGTGCCAGCAGTGAGACAGTTTCCTACGAGCAGTACTTC.

The CDR3 here is CASSYGTPSGGQPQHF. Here the CDR3 DNA reads TGTGCCAGCAGTTACGGGACTCCATCGGGGGGTCAGCCCCAGCATTTT. This chain connects TRBV6-5 to TRBJ1-5, with D perhaps TRBD1 (5 bases). This CDR3 comprises 16 residues. From germline, CDR1 is MNHEY and CDR2 SVGAGI. V lost 2 bases, J lost 6 bases, and 17 bases lay in between.

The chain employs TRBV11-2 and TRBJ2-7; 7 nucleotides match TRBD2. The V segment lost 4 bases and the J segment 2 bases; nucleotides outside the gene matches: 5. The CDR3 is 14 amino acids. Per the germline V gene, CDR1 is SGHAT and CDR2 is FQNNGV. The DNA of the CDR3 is TGTGCCAGCAGCTCCCGAGGGAGGGCCTACGAGCAGTACTTC. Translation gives CASSSRGRAYEQYF.

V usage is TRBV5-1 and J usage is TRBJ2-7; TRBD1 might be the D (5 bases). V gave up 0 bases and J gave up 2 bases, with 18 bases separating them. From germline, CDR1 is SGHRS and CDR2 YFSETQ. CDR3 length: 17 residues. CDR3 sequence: CASSLVLTLGQTYEQYF. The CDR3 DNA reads TGCGCCAGCAGCTTGGTTCTGACCCTCGGACAAACCTACGAGCAGTACTTC.

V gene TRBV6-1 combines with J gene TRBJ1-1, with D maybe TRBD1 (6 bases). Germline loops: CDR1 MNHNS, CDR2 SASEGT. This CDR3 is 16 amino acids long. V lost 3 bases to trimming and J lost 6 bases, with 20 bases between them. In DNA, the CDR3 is TGTGCCAGCAGTGATGACCGGGACACTCAGCTCCCTGAAGCTTTCTTT. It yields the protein CASSDDRDTQLPEAFF.

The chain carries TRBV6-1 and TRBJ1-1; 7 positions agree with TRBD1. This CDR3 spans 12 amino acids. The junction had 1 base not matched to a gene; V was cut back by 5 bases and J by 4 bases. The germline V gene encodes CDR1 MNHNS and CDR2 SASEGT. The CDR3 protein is CASSPGGTEAFF. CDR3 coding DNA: TGTGCCAGCAGTCCAGGGGGCACTGAAGCTTTCTTT.

CDR3 in amino acids: CSVAGGLAGYNEQFF. In DNA form, the CDR3 reads TGCAGCGTCGCAGGGGGACTAGCGGGATACAATGAGCAGTTCTTC. The chain joins TRBV29-1 to TRBJ2-1; 13 bases line up with TRBD2. V dropped 6 bases and J dropped 4; count of bases not matched to a gene: 6. Germline V gene sequence: CDR1 SQVTM, CDR2 ANQGSEA. The CDR3 loop spans 15 amino acids.

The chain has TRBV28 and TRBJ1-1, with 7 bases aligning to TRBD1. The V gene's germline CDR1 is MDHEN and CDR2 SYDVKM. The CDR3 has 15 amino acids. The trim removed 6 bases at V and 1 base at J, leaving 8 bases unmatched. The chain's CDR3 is CASSYTQGPNTEAFF. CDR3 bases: TGTGCCAGCAGCTATACACAGGGGCCGAACACTGAAGCTTTCTTT.

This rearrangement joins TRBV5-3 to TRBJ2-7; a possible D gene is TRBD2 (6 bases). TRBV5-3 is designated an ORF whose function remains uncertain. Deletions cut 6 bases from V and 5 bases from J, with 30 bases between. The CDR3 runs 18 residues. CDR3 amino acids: CARTLQTVRRAPPHEQYF. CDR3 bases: TGTGCCAGAACCCTCCAAACCGTTCGGAGGGCCCCCCCCCACGAGCAGTACTTC.

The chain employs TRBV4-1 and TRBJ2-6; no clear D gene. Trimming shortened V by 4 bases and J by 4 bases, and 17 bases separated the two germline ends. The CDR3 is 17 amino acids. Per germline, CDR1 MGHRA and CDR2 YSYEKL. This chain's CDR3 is CASSRPPLGSGANVLTF. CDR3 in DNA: TGCGCCAGCAGCCGCCCCCCGTTGGGTTCCGGGGCCAACGTCCTGACTTTC.

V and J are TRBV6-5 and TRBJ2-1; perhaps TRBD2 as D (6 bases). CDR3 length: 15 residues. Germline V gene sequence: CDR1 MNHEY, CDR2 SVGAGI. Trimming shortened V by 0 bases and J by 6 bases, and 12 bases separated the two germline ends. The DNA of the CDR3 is TGTGCCAGCAGTTACTCACGGGAGTTCCCCAATGAGCAGTTCTTC. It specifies CASSYSREFPNEQFF.

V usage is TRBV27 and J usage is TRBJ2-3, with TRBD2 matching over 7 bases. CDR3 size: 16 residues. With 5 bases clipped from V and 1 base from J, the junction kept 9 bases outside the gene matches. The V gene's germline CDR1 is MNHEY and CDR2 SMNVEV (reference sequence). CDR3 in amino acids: CASSPSGLAGTDTQYF. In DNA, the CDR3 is TGTGCCAGCAGTCCCTCCGGGCTAGCGGGCACAGATACGCAGTATTTT.

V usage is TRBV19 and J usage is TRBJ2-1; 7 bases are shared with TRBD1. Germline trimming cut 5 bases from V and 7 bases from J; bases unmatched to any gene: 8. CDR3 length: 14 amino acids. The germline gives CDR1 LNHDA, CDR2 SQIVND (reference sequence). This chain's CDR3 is CASSLTGPLNEQFF. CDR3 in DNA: TGTGCCAGTAGTTTGACAGGGCCTTTGAATGAGCAGTTCTTC.

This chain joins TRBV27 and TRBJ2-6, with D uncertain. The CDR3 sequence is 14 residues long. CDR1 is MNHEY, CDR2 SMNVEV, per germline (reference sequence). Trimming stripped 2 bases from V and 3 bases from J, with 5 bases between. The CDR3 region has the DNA TGTGCCAGCAGTTTAATAATTGGGGCCAACGTCCTGACTTTC. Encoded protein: CASSLIIGANVLTF.

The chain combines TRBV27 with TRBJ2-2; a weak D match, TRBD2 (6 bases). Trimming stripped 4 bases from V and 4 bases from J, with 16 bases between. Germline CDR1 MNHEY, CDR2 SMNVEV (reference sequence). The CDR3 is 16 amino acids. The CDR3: CASSWNGGRGTGELFF. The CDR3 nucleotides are TGTGCCAGCAGTTGGAACGGAGGGCGAGGCACCGGGGAGCTGTTTTTT.

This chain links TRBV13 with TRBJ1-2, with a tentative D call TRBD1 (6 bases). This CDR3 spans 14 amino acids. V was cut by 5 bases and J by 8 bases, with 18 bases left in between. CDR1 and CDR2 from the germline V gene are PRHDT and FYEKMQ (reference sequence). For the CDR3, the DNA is TGTGCCAGCAGCCCGGGTAGGGGGGCGGAGGGCTACACCTTC. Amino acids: CASSPGRGAEGYTF.

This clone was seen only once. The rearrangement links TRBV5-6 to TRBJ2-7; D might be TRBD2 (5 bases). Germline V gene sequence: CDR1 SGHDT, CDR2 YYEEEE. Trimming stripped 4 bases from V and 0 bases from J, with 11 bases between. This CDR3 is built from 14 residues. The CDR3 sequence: CASSPPGVSYEQYF. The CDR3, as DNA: TGTGCCAGCAGCCCCCCCGGGGTCTCCTACGAGCAGTACTTC. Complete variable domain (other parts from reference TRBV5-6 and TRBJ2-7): DAGVTQSPTHLIKTRGQQVTLRCSPKSGHDTVSWYQQALGQGPQFIFQYYEEEERQRGNFPDRFSGHQFPNYSSELNVNALLLGDSALYLCASSPPGVSYEQYFGPGTRLTVT.

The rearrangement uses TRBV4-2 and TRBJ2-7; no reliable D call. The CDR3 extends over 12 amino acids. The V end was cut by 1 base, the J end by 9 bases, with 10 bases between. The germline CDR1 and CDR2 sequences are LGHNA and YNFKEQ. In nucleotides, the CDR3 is TGTGCCAGCAGCCAAGGACTTGACGTGCAGTACTTC. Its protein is CASSQGLDVQYF.

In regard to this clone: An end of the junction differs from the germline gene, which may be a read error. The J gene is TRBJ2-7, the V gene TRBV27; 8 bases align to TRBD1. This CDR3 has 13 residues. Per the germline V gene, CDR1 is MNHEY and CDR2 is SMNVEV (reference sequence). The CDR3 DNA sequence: TGTGCCAGCAGGGACAGGGCGTTCTACGAGCAGCACTTC. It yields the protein CASRDRAFYEQHF.

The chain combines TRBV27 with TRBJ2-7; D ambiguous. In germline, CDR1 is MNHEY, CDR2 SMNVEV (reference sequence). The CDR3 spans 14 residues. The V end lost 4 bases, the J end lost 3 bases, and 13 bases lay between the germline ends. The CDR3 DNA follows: TGTGCCAGCAGTTACCTCGGCCCTCTCTACGAGCAGTACTTC. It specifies CASSYLGPLYEQYF.

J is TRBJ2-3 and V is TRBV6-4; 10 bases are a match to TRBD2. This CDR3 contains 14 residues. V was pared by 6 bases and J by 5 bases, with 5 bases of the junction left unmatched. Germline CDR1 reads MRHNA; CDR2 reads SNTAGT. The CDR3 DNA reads TGTGCCAGCAGCTCACTAGCGGGATTAGATACGCAGTATTTT. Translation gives CASSSLAGLDTQYF.